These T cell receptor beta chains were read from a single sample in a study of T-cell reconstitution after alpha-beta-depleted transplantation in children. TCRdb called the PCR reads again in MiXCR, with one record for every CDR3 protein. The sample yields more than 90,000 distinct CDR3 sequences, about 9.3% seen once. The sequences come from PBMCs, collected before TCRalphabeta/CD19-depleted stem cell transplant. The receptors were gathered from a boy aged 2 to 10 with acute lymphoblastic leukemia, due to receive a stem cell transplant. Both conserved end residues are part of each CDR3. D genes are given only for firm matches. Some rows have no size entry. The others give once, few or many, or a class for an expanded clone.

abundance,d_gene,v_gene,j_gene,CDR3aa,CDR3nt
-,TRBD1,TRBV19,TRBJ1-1,CASSRRTGQNTEAFF,TGTGCCAGTAGTAGGCGGACAGGACAGAACACTGAAGCTTTCTTT
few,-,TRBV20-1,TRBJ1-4,CSAAGGGVEKLFF,TGCAGTGCCGCTGGGGGGGGAGTCGAAAAACTGTTTTTT
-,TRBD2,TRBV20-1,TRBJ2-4,CSAKDEGLAGVTAKNIQYF,TGCAGTGCTAAGGACGAGGGACTAGCGGGAGTAACAGCCAAAAACATTCAGTACTTC
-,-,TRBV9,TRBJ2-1,CASSVGARGGNEQFF,TGTGCCAGCAGCGTAGGGGCAAGGGGTGGCAATGAGCAGTTCTTC
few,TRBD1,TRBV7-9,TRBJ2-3,CASSPRDRSLDTQYF,TGTGCCAGCAGCCCAAGGGACAGGTCTTTGGATACGCAGTATTTT
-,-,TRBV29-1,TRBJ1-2,CSVEALPGGYTF,TGCAGCGTTGAGGCCCTCCCCGGGGGCTACACCTTC
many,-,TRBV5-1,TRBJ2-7,CASSYGGTAYEQYF,TGCGCCAGCAGCTATGGGGGGACAGCCTACGAGCAGTACTTC
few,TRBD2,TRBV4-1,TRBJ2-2,CASRIAGMNTGELFF,TGCGCCAGCCGAATAGCGGGGATGAACACCGGGGAGCTGTTTTTT
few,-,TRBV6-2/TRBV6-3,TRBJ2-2,CASSTARGIRNTGELFF,TGTGCCAGCAGTACCGCGCGGGGAATCAGGAACACCGGGGAGCTGTTTTTT
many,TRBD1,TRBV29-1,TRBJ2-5,CSVATGGETQYF,TGCAGCGTGGCCACAGGGGGCGAGACCCAGTACTTC
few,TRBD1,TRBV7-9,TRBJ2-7,CASSSIRDRGYEQYF,TGTGCCAGCAGCTCGATCCGGGACAGGGGTTACGAGCAGTACTTC
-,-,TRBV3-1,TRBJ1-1,CASSQEGNGRGTEAFF,TGTGCCAGCAGCCAAGAGGGGAACGGGCGAGGGACTGAAGCTTTCTTT
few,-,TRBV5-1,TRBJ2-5,CASSGGSSTQYF,TGCGCCAGCAGCGGAGGGAGTTCGACCCAGTACTTC
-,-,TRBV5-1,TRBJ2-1,CASSSSGPTPRIF,TGCGCCAGCAGCTCCTCGGGTCCTACCCCTAGGATCTTC
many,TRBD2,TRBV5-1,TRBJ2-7,CASSLARTSQLSYEQYF,TGCGCCAGCAGCTTGGCCCGGACTAGTCAGTTATCCTACGAGCAGTACTTC
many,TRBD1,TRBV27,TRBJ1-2,CASRPKPGGGYTF,TGTGCCAGCAGACCTAAGCCAGGGGGTGGCTACACCTTC
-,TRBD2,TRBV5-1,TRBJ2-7,CASSEGSGVSYEQYF,TGCGCCAGCAGCGAAGGTAGCGGGGTCTCCTACGAGCAGTACTTC
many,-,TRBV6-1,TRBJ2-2,CASSLLPNTGELFF,TGTGCCAGCAGTCTTTTGCCCAACACCGGGGAGCTGTTTTTT
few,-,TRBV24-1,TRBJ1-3,CATSGSGNTIYF,TGTGCCACCAGTGGGTCTGGAAACACCATATATTTT
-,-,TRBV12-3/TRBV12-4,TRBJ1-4,CASSPSSGNEKLFF,TGTGCCAGCAGTCCCAGTTCTGGTAATGAAAAACTGTTTTTT
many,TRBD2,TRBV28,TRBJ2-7,CASSWREGRNEQYF,TGTGCCAGCAGTTGGCGGGAGGGCCGAAACGAGCAGTACTTC
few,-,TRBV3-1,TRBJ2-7,CASSSLAVSYEQYF,TGTGCCAGCAGCTCCTTAGCGGTCTCCTACGAGCAGTACTTC
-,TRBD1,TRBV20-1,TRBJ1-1,CSAFRQGMNTEAFF,TGCAGTGCTTTCCGACAGGGAATGAACACTGAAGCTTTCTTT
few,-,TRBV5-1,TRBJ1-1,CASSSLDDLEAFF,TGCGCCAGCAGCTCGCTAGATGACCTTGAAGCTTTCTTT
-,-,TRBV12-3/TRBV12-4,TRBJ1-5,CASSSRGSHQPQHF,TGTGCCAGCAGCTCTAGGGGGTCACATCAGCCCCAGCATTTT
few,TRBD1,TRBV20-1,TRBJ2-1,CSAILTGAYNEQFF,TGCAGTGCTATACTTACAGGGGCATACAATGAGCAGTTCTTC
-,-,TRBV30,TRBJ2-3,CAWSVKGDTQYF,TGTGCCTGGAGTGTAAAGGGAGATACGCAGTATTTT
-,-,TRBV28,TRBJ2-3,CASSSDDLTDTQYF,TGTGCCAGCAGCTCTGACGACCTCACAGATACGCAGTATTTT
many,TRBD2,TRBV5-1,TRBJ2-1,CASRKIAGFEAYNEQFF,TGCGCCAGCAGAAAAATAGCGGGATTTGAGGCCTACAATGAGCAGTTCTTC
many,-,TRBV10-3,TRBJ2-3,CAISASGGGTDTQYF,TGTGCCATCAGTGCCTCCGGAGGGGGCACAGATACGCAGTATTTT
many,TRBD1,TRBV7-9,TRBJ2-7,CASSPGQGSSLYEQYF,TGTGCCAGCAGCCCCGGACAGGGGTCCTCCTTATACGAGCAGTACTTC
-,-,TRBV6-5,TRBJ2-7,CASSYRTNYEQYF,TGTGCCAGCAGTTACAGGACTAACTACGAGCAGTACTTC
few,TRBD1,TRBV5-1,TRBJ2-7,CASSFGQAYEQYF,TGCGCCAGCAGCTTCGGACAGGCCTACGAGCAGTACTTC
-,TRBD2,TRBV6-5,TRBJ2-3,CASSYSISTSGTDTQYF,TGTGCCAGCAGTTACTCGATTTCTACTAGCGGCACAGATACGCAGTATTTT
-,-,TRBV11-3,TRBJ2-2,CASSLDVQGDGELFF,TGTGCCAGCAGCTTAGATGTCCAGGGCGACGGGGAGCTGTTTTTT
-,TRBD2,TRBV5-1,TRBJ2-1,CASSLQLALAGDGEQFF,TGCGCCAGCAGCTTGCAACTGGCACTAGCGGGAGACGGTGAGCAGTTCTTC
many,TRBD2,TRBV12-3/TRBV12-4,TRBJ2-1,CASSTRDYNEQFF,TGTGCCAGCAGTACCCGGGACTATAACGAGCAGTTCTTC
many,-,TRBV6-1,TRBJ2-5,CASSPYFKGGQETQYF,TGTGCCAGCAGTCCCTACTTCAAAGGGGGCCAAGAGACCCAGTACTTC
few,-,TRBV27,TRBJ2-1,CASSFQGPNEQFF,TGTGCCAGCAGTTTCCAGGGCCCCAATGAGCAGTTCTTC
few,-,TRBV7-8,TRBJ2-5,CASSFNRETQYF,TGTGCCAGCAGCTTTAACCGAGAGACCCAGTACTTC
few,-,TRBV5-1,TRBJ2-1,CASTVVPSYNEQFF,TGCGCCAGCACCGTAGTTCCCTCCTACAATGAGCAGTTCTTC
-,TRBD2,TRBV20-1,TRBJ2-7,CSAFSGISYEQYF,TGCAGTGCTTTTAGCGGGATCTCGTACGAGCAGTACTTC
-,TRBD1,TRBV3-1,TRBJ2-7,CASSQVPRDRDDEQYF,TGTGCCAGCAGCCAAGTCCCCCGGGACAGGGACGACGAGCAGTACTTC
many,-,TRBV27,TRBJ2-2,CASSLSRGGELFF,TGTGCCAGCAGCCTTAGCCGGGGCGGGGAGCTGTTTTTT